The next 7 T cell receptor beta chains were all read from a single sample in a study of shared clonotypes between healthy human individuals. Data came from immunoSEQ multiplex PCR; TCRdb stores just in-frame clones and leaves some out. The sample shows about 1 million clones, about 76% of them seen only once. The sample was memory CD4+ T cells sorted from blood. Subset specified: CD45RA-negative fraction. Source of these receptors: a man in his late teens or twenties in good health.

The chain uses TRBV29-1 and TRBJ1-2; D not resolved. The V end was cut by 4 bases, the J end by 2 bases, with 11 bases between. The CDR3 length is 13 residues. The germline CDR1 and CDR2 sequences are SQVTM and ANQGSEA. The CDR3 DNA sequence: TGCAGCGTTGTCTCTGGAAAAAACTATGGCTACACCTTC. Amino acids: CSVVSGKNYGYTF.

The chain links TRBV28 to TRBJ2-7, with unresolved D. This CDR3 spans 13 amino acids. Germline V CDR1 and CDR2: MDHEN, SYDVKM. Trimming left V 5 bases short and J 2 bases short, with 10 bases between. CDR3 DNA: TGTGCCAGCAGTCGGACGGTGCCCTACGAGCAGTACTTC. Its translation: CASSRTVPYEQYF. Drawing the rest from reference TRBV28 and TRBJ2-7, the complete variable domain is DVKVTQSSRYLVKRTGEKVFLECVQDMDHENMFWYRQDPGLGLRLIYFSYDVKMKEKGDIPEGYSVSREKKERFSLILESASTNQTSMYLCASSRTVPYEQYFGPGTRLTVT.

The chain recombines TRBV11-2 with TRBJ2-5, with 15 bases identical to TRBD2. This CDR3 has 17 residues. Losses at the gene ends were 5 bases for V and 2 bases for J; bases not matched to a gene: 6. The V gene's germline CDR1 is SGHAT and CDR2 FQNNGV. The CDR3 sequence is CASSLGTSGGQQETQYF. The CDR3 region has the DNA TGTGCCAGCAGCCTGGGGACTAGCGGGGGGCAACAAGAGACCCAGTACTTC.

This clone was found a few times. CDR3 coding DNA: TGTGCCAGCAGTTTTGCCTTGAAATACGAGCAGTACTTC. Translation gives CASSFALKYEQYF. The rearrangement uses TRBV27 and TRBJ2-7; the D is unclear. Germline CDR1 reads MNHEY; CDR2 reads SMNVEV (reference sequence). Trimming removed 3 bases from V and 4 bases from J, with 10 bases in between. CDR3 length: 13 residues.

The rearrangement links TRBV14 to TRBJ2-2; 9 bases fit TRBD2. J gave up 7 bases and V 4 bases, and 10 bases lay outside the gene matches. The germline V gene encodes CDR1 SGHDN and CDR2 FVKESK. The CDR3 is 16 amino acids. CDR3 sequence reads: CASSPLKSSGIGELFF. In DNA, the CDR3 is TGTGCCAGCAGCCCCCTAAAGTCTAGCGGGATCGGGGAGCTGTTTTTT.

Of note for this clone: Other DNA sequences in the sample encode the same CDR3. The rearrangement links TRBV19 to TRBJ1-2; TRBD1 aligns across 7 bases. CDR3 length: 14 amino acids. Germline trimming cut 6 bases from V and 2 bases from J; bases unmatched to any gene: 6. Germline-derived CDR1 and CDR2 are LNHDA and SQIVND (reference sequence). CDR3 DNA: TGTGCCAGTAGCCTAGGGACAGCGAACTATGGCTACACCTTC. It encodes CASSLGTANYGYTF.

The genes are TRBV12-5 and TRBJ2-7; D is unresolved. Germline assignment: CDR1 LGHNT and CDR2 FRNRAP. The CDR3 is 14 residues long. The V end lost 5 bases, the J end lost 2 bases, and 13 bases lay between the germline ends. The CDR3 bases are TGTGCTAGTGGTCCCGGTGCCGGAACCTACGAGCAGTACTTC. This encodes CASGPGAGTYEQYF.